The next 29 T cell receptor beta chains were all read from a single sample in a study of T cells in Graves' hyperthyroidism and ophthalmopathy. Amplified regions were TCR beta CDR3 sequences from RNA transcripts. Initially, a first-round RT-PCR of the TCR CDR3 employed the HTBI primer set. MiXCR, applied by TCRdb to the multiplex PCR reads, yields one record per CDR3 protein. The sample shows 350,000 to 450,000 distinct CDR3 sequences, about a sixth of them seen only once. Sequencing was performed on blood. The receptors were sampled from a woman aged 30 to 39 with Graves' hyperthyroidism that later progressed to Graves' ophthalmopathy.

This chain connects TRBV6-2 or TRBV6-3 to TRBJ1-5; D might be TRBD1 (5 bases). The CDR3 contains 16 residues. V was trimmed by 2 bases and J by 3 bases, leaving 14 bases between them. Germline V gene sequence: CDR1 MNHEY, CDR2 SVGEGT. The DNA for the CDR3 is TGTGCCAGCAGTTACGGGCAGGGCGTCTCCAATCAGCCCCAGCATTTT. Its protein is CASSYGQGVSNQPQHF.

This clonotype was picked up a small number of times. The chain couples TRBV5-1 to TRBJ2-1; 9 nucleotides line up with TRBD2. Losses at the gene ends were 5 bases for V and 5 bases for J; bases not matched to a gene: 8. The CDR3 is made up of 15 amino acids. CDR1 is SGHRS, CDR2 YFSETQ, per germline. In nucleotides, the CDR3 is TGCGCCAGCAGTCATATTAGCGGGGGCGACAATGAGCAGTTCTTC. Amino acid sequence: CASSHISGGDNEQFF.

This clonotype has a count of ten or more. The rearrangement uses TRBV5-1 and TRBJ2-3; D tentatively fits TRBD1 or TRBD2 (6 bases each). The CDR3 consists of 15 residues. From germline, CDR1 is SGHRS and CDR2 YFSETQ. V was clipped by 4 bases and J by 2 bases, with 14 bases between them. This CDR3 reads CASSPVGGFTDTQYF. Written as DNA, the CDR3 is TGCGCCAGCAGCCCGGTCGGGGGCTTCACAGATACGCAGTATTTT. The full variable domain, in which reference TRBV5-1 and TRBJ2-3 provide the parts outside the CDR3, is KAGVTQTPRYLIKTRGQQVTLSCSPISGHRSVSWYQQTPGQGLQFLFEYFSETQRNKGNFPGRFSGRQFSNSRSEMNVSTLELGDSALYLCASSPVGGFTDTQYFGPGTRLTVL.

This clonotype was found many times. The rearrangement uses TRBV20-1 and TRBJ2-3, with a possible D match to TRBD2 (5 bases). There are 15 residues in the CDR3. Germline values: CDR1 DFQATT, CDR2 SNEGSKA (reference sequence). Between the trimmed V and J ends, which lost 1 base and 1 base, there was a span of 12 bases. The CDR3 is CSARAEVWGTDTQYF. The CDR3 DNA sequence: TGCAGTGCTAGAGCGGAGGTCTGGGGCACAGATACGCAGTATTTT.

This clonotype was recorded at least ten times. CDR3 protein: CSASTLGGDRYYEQYF. The DNA of the CDR3 is TGCAGTGCTAGCACCCTAGGAGGGGACAGGTATTACGAGCAGTACTTC. The chain links TRBV20-1 to TRBJ2-7; TRBD1 matches at 8 bases. Germline V gene sequence: CDR1 DFQATT, CDR2 SNEGSKA (reference sequence). The junction had 14 bases not matched to a gene; V was cut back by 3 bases and J by 4 bases. This CDR3 is 16 amino acids long.

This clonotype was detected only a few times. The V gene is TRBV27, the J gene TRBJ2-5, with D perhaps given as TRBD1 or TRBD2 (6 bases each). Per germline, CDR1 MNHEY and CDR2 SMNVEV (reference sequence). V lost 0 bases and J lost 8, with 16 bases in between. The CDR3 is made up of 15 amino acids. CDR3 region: CASSLSTGALETQYF. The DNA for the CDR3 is TGTGCCAGCAGTTTATCGACGGGGGCCTTAGAAACCCAGTACTTC.

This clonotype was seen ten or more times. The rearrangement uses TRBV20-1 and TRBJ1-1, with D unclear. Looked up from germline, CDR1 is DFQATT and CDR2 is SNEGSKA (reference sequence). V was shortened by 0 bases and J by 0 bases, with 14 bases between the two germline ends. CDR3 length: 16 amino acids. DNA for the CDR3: TGCAGTGCTAGAGATATTCTGGGGTTAATGAACACTGAAGCTTTCTTT. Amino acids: CSARDILGLMNTEAFF.

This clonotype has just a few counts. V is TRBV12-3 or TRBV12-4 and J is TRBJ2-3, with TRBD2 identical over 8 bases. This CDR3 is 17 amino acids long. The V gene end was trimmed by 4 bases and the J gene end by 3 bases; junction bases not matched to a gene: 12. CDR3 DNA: TGTGCCAGCAGTTCCCCAACTAGCGGCAAATATACAGATACGCAGTATTTT. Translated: CASSSPTSGKYTDTQYF.

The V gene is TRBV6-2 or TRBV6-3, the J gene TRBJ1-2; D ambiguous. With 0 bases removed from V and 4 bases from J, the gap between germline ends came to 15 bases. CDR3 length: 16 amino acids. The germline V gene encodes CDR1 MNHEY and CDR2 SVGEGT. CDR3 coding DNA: TGTGCCAGCAGTTACTCCCCGGGCCGAGTCGGCTATGGCTACACCTTC. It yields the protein CASSYSPGRVGYGYTF.

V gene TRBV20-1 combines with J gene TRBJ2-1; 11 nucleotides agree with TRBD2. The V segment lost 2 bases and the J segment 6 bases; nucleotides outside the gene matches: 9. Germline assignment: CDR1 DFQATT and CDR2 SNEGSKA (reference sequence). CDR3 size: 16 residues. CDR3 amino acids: CSARSLAGGGSNEQFF. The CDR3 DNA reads TGCAGTGCTAGATCTCTAGCGGGGGGCGGTTCCAATGAGCAGTTCTTC.

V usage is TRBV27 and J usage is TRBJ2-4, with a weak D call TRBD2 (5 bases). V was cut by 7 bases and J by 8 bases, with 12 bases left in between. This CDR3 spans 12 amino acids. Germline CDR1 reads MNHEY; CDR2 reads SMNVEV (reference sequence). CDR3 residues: CASNPRRDIQYF. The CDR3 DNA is TGTGCCAGCAACCCCAGGCGGGACATTCAGTACTTC.

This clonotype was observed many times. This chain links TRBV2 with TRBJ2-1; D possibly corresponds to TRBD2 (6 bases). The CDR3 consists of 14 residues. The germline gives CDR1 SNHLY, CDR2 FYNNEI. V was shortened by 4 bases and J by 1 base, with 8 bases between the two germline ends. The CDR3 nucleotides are TGTGCCAGCAGTGGGAGGGTGTCCTACAATGAGCAGTTCTTC. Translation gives CASSGRVSYNEQFF.

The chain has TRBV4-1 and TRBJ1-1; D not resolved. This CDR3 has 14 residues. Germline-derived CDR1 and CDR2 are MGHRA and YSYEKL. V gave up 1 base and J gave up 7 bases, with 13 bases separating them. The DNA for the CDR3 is TGCGCCAGCAGCCAAGTATACGGAGTTAGTGAAGCTTTCTTT. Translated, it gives CASSQVYGVSEAFF.

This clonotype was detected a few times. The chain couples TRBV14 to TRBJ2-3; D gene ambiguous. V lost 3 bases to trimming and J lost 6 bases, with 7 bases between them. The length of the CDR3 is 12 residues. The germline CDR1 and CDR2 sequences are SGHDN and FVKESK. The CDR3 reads CASSHTSDTQYF. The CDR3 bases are TGTGCCAGCAGCCATACTTCCGATACGCAGTATTTT.

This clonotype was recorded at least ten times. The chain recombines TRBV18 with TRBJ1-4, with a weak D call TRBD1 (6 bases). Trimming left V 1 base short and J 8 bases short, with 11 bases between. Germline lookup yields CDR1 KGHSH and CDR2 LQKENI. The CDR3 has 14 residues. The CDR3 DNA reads TGTGCCAGCTCACCACAGGGGCAGGGGGAAAAACTGTTTTTT. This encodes CASSPQGQGEKLFF.

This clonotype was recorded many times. CDR3: CATSGQMNEKLFF. In nucleotides, the CDR3 is TGTGCCACCAGTGGGCAGATGAATGAAAAACTGTTTTTT. The V gene is TRBV24-1, the J gene TRBJ1-4, with unresolved D. The germline gives CDR1 KGHDR, CDR2 SFDVKD. CDR3 length: 13 residues. The V and J ends lost 5 bases and 5 bases respectively, with 8 bases between them.

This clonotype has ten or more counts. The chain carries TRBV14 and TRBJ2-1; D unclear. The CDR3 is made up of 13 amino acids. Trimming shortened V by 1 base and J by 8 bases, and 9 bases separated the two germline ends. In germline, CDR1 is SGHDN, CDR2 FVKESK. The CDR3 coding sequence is TGTGCCAGCAGCCAAGGAGTAGGCGATGAGCAGTTCTTC. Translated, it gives CASSQGVGDEQFF.

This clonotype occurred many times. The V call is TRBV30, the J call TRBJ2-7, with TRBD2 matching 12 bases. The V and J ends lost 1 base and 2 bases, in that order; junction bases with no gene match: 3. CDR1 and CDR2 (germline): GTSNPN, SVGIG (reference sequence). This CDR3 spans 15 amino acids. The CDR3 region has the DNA TGTGCCTGGAGTGAAAGGACTAGCGGGACCTACGAGCAGTACTTC. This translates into CAWSERTSGTYEQYF. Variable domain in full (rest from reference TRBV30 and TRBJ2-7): SQTIHQWPATLVQPVGSPLSLECTVEGTSNPNLYWYRQAAGRGLQLLFYSVGIGQISSEVPQNLSASRPQDRQFILSSKKLLLSDSGFYLCAWSERTSGTYEQYFGPGTRLTVT.

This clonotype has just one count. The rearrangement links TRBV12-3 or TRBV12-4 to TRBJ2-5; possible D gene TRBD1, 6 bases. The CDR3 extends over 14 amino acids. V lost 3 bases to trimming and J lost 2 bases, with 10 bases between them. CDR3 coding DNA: TGTGCCAGCAGTTTTGGACAGCTGCAAGAGACCCAGTACTTC. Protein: CASSFGQLQETQYF.

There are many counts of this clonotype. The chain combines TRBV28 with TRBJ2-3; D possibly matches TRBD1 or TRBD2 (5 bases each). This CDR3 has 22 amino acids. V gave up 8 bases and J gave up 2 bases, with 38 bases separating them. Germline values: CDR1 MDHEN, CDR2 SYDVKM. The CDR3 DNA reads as TGTGCCAGCGTCTCCTTCCTCGGGAAGGGGCAATTAGGTCGGGCAACCACAGATACGCAGTATTTT. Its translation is CASVSFLGKGQLGRATTDTQYF.

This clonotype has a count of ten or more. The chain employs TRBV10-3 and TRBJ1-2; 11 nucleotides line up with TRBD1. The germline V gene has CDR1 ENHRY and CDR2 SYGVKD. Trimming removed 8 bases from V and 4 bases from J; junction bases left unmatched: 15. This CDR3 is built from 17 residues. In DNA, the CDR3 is TGTGCCATCTCTGGACAGGGGGCATCCCTACTCCTCTATGGCTACACCTTC. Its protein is CAISGQGASLLLYGYTF.

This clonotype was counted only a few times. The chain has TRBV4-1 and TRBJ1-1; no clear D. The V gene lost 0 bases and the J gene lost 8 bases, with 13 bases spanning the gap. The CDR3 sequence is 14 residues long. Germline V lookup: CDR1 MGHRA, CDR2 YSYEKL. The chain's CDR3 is CASSQDVNGEEAFF. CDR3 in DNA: TGCGCCAGCAGCCAAGACGTTAATGGGGAAGAAGCTTTCTTT.

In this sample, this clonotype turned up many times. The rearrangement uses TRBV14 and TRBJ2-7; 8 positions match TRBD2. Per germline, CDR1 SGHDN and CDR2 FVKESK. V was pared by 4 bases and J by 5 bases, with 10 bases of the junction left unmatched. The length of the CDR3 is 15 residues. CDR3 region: CASSRPGLDFHEQYF. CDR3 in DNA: TGTGCCAGCAGCCGACCGGGACTAGATTTCCACGAGCAGTACTTC. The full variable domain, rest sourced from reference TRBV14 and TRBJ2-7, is EAGVTQFPSHSVIEKGQTVTLRCDPISGHDNLYWYRRVMGKEIKFLLHFVKESKQDESGMPNNRFLAERTGGTYSTLKVQPAELEDSGVYFCASSRPGLDFHEQYFGPGTRLTVT.

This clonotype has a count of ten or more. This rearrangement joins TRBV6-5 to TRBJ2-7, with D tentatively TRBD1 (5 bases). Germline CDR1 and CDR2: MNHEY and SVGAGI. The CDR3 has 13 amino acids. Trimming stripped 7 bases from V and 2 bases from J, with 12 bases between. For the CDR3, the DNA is TGTGCCAGCACCGATGACAGAACCTACGAGCAGTACTTC. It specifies CASTDDRTYEQYF.

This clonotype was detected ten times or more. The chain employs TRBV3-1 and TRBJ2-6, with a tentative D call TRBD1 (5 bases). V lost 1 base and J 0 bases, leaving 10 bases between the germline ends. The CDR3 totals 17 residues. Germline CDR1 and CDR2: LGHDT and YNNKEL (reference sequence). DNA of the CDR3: TGTGCCAGCAGCCAAGCGTGGGGCGGCTCTGGGGCCAACGTCCTGACTTTC. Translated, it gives CASSQAWGGSGANVLTF.

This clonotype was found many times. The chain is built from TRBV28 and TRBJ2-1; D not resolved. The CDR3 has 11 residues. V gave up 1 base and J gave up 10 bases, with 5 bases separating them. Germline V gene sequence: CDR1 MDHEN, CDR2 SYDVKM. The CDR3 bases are TGTGCCAGCAGTTTATTGACAGAGCAGTTCTTC. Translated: CASSLLTEQFF.

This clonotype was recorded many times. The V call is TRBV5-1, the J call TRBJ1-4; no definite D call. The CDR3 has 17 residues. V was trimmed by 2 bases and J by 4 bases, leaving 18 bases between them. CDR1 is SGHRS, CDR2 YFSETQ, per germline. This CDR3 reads CASSFSPAGALNEKLFF. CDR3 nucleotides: TGCGCCAGCAGCTTCTCACCGGCAGGAGCCCTTAATGAAAAACTGTTTTTT.

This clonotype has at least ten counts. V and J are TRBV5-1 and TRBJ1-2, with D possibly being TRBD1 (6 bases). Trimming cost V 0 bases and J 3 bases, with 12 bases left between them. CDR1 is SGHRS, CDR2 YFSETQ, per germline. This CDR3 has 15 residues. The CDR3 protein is CASSLDPQGDYGYTF. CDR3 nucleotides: TGCGCCAGCAGCTTGGACCCACAGGGCGACTATGGCTACACCTTC.

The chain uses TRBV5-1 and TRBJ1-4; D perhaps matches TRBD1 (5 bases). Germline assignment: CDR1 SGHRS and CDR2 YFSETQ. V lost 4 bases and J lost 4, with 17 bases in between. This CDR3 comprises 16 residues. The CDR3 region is CASSLSPGTVNEKLFF. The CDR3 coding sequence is TGCGCCAGCAGCCTGTCACCCGGGACCGTTAATGAAAAACTGTTTTTT. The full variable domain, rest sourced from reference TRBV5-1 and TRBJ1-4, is KAGVTQTPRYLIKTRGQQVTLSCSPISGHRSVSWYQQTPGQGLQFLFEYFSETQRNKGNFPGRFSGRQFSNSRSEMNVSTLELGDSALYLCASSLSPGTVNEKLFFGSGTQLSVL.